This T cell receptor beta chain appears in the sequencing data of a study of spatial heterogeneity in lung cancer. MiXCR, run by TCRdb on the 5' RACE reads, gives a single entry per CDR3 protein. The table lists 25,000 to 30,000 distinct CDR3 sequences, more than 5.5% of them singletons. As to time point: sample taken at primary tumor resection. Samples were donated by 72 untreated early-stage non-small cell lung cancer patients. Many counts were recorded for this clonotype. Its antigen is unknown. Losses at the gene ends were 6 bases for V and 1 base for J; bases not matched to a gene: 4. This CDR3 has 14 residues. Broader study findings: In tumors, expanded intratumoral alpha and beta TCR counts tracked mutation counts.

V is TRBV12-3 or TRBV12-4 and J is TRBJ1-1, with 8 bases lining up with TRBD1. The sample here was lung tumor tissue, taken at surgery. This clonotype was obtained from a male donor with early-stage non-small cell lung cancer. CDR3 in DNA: TGTGCCAGCAGCCTGGACAGGGCGAACACTGAAGCTTTCTTT. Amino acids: CASSLDRANTEAFF.